This T cell receptor (beta chain) was sequenced during a study of cytomegalovirus exposure and HLA in healthy donors. General study findings and limits: Sequencing probably produced one cluster of sequence variants that were highly shared. Clonal expansion, a later analysis showed, was greater in HLA-associated TCR beta chains than in equally common others. Cytomegalovirus association was listed for 150 to 200 TCR beta chains.

With 4 bases removed from V and 5 bases from J, the gap between germline ends came to 14 bases. Germline loops: CDR1 SQVTM, CDR2 ANQGSEA. The CDR3 runs to 13 residues. For this clone: Its target is unknown.

A multiplex PCR was run with 60 Vbeta primers and 13 Jbeta primers. The method was immunoSEQ multiplex PCR; TCRdb's version includes in-frame clones alone and lacks a portion of them. The table has about 180,000 clones, around 80% seen once; the top ten hold 1%. Sequencing was done on a sample of PBMCs. This clonotype was sampled from a woman in her 50s in good health and CMV-seropositive. This chain connects TRBV29-1 to TRBJ1-2; D not resolved. The CDR3 bases are TGCAGCGTTGCGTTGGAGGCCGATTATGGCTACACCTTC. Protein product: CSVALEADYGYTF.